The rows below give T cell receptor beta chains drawn from one sample of a study of CD8 T cells in ankylosing spondylitis. Via MiXCR, TCRdb re-called the 5' RACE reads, giving one row per CDR3 protein. The sample has fewer than 550,000 distinct CDR3 sequences; about 5.4% are singletons. The sequencing sample was made of blood, either unsorted or a sorted T cell fraction (not recorded which). The receptor set was obtained from a male donor with ankylosing spondylitis. The CDR3 runs from the conserved cysteine through the conserved F or W. The D gene is left open where the match is weak. For some rows the clone size is stated as once, few or many, or as a class when expanded; others skip it.

D	V	size	J	DNA	CDR3
-	TRBV20-1	few	TRBJ1-1	TGCAGAATGGTGGCCAGTTCTTTTCTCATGAACACTGAAGCTTTCTTT	CRMVASSFLMNTEAFF
TRBD1	TRBV4-2	many	TRBJ1-4	TGTGCCAGCAGCCAAGTCGGAGGGGGCGAAGAAAAACTGTTTTTT	CASSQVGGGEEKLFF
TRBD2	TRBV30	few	TRBJ2-7	TGTGCCTGGAGTATTCCCCTAGCGGGAGGGCCGGGTTTTGACTTC	CAWSIPLAGGPGFDF
-	TRBV5-1	few	TRBJ2-7	TGCGCCAGCAGCTTGGGAGGGGCGCACGAGCAGTACTTC	CASSLGGAHEQYF
TRBD1	TRBV10-3	many	TRBJ2-3	TGTGCCATCAGTGACCCTTTGACAGGGGAACATACGCAGTATTTT	CAISDPLTGEHTQYF
-	TRBV7-8	many	TRBJ2-1	TGTGCCAGCAGCTTAGCGGGGGACTTTTCTATGGGGTCATACAATGAGCAGTTCTTC	CASSLAGDFSMGSYNEQFF
-	TRBV29-1	many	TRBJ1-2	TGCAGCGTTTGGTCCGGAGGGAGTGGCTACACCTTC	CSVWSGGSGYTF
TRBD2	TRBV20-1	few	TRBJ2-1	TGCAGTGCCGGGAAGAGCGGGGGGCCGCAGTTCTTC	CSAGKSGGPQFF
-	TRBV20-1	many	TRBJ2-3	TGCAGTGCTAGAGATCTTCCGCAGTATTTT	CSARDLPQYF
-	TRBV2	-	TRBJ2-3	TGTGCCAGCAGTTGTCATCCTAGCCGGGGAGACATGTGCACAGATACGCAGTATTTT	CASSCHPSRGDMCTDTQYF
-	TRBV12-3/TRBV12-4	many	TRBJ2-1	TGTGCCAGCAGATTAAAGTTTGTGGCCGGGGAGTTCTTC	CASRLKFVAGEFF
-	TRBV28	many	TRBJ1-1	TGTGCCAGCAGCCCCCCCGGCACTGAAGCTTTCTTT	CASSPPGTEAFF
-	TRBV2	many	TRBJ1-5	TGTGCCAGCATTCAGCGGGGGGGGAATCAGCCCCAGCATTTT	CASIQRGGNQPQHF
-	TRBV6-1	-	TRBJ1-2	TGTGCCAGCAGTGGAAGCTTGGACTGGGGCTATGGCTACACCTTC	CASSGSLDWGYGYTF
-	TRBV9	many	TRBJ2-7	TGTGCCAGCAGCGCCCCCCCCAACTACGAGCAGTACTTC	CASSAPPNYEQYF
-	TRBV30	many	TRBJ2-1	TGTGCCTGGAGTGATACTGGTCGGGGTGAGCAGTTCTTC	CAWSDTGRGEQFF
-	TRBV27	many	TRBJ2-7	TGTGCCAGCAGTTTTCGTGGCAGAGGCTACGAGCAGTACTTC	CASSFRGRGYEQYF
-	TRBV2	few	TRBJ2-7	TGTGCCAGCAGTCCTACCTCAGACTCCTACGAGCAGTACTTC	CASSPTSDSYEQYF
TRBD2	TRBV5-5	many	TRBJ2-7	TGTGCCAGCAGCCCCAGGACTAGTCGAACCGTCCCCCCCGAGCAGTACTTC	CASSPRTSRTVPPEQYF
-	TRBV10-3	many	TRBJ2-5	TGTGCCATCAGTACAGGGCCGGAGACCCAGTACTTC	CAISTGPETQYF
-	TRBV20-1	many	TRBJ2-2	TGCAGTGCTAGTGGACTGGGGACACCGGGGAAGCTGTTTTTT	CSASGLGTPGKLFF
TRBD1	TRBV20-1	many	TRBJ2-7	TGCAGTGCAAGGGACAGGGGATTCCACGAGCAGTACTTC	CSARDRGFHEQYF
-	TRBV24-1	-	TRBJ2-5	TGTGCCACCAGTGACATTCCGGGACCCTTCCAAGAGACCCAGTACTTC	CATSDIPGPFQETQYF
TRBD2	TRBV5-6	-	TRBJ2-7	TGTGCCAGCAGCCACCCGGGGGGGCCTTACGAGCAGTACTTC	CASSHPGGPYEQYF
TRBD1	TRBV25-1	many	TRBJ1-6	TGTGCCAGCGAAACCGGGACAGCAAATTCACCCCTCCACTTT	CASETGTANSPLHF
TRBD1	TRBV5-1	many	TRBJ2-3	TGCGCCAGCAGCGGCCGGGACAGAAACACAGATACGCAGTATTTT	CASSGRDRNTDTQYF
TRBD2	TRBV20-1	many	TRBJ2-3	TGCAGTGCTAGAGGGTACTTTGAAGCGGGGTTCACAGATACGCAGTATTTT	CSARGYFEAGFTDTQYF
TRBD1	TRBV19	many	TRBJ1-2	TGTGCCAGTACTCTGACAGGGAACTATGGCTACACCTTC	CASTLTGNYGYTF
-	TRBV20-1	many	TRBJ1-2	TGCAGTGCTAGAGATCAGGGGAACTATGGCTACACCTTC	CSARDQGNYGYTF